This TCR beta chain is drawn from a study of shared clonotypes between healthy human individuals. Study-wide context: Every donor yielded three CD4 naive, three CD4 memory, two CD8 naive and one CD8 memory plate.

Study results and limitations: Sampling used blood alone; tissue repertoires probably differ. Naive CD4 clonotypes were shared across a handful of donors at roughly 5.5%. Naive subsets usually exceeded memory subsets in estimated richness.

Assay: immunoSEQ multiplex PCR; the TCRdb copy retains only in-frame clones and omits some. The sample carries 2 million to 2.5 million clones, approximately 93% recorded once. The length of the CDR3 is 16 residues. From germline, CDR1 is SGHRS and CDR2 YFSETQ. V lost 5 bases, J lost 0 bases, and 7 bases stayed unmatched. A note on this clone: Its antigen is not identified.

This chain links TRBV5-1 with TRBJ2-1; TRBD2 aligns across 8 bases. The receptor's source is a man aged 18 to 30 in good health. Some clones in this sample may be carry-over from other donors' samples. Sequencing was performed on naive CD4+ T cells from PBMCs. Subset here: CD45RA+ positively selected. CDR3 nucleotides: TGCGCCAGCAGGAACGCGGGAGGCAGCTCCTACAATGAGCAGTTCTTC. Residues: CASRNAGGSSYNEQFF. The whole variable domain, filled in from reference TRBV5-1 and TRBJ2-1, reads KAGVTQTPRYLIKTRGQQVTLSCSPISGHRSVSWYQQTPGQGLQFLFEYFSETQRNKGNFPGRFSGRQFSNSRSEMNVSTLELGDSALYLCASRNAGGSSYNEQFFGPGTRLTVL.